This T cell receptor beta chain was sequenced in a study of metastatic and nonmetastatic thyroid tumors. In the study overall: Patients with malignant and benign thyroid disease provided blood and tumor or nodule tissue, whose repertoires were compared.

No patient received treatment before thyroid surgery. V dropped 2 bases and J dropped 7; count of bases not matched to a gene: 8. The CDR3 length is 14 residues. Looked up from germline, CDR1 is DFQATT and CDR2 is SNEGSKA (reference sequence). As handled by the study authors: The study's classifier, a distant-metastasis tool for papillary thyroid cancer, was built using CDR3 differences across clinicopathological groups. TCRdb reprocessed the PCR reads via MiXCR. What appears here as the V and J calls and clone size reflects TCRdb's work, not the paper's. This sample has about 33,000 clones; over 15% occur once, and the top ten carry roughly an eighth. Overall study findings and caveats: According to reports, the diversity of TCR beta was significantly higher in malignant thyroid tumors than in benign nodules, and this held in both blood and tumor samples.

Of note for this clone: The antigen remains unidentified.

The receptor was derived from a male donor with papillary thyroid cancer or a benign thyroid nodule (not recorded which). Some clones in this sample may be carry-over from other donors' samples. The chain is built from TRBV20-1 and TRBJ2-1, with TRBD1 matching over 7 bases. The material sequenced was blood. In DNA form, the CDR3 reads TGCAGTGCTAGATCCGGACAGGTGGTGAATGAGCAGTTCTTC. Amino acids: CSARSGQVVNEQFF.